Listed here are 16 T cell receptor beta chains from one sample, sequenced in a study of blood T cell repertoires in COVID-19. The table came from immunoSEQ multiplex PCR; TCRdb's copy has only in-frame clones and leaves some out. The sample lists 200,000 to 250,000 clones, approximately 92% occurring once. Sequenced: PBMCs or T cells enriched from blood (not recorded which). Receptor source: a woman younger than 35 in a cohort exposed to, infected with or recovered from COVID-19 (not recorded which).

The chain joins TRBV5-6 to TRBJ2-5; D remains unclear. Deletions cut 4 bases from V and 2 bases from J, with 12 bases between. This CDR3 has 14 residues. From germline, CDR1 is SGHDT and CDR2 YYEEEE. The CDR3 DNA follows: TGTGCCAGCAGCATCGACTCATATCAAGAGACCCAGTACTTC. It codes for CASSIDSYQETQYF.

This chain connects TRBV6-5 to TRBJ1-6; the D is unclear. The CDR3 is 12 amino acids. Trimming pared 7 bases from V and 8 bases from J, leaving 9 bases between. Germline V gene lookup returns CDR1 MNHEY and CDR2 SVGAGI. The CDR3, as DNA: TGTGCCAGCAAAAAGGGAGATTCACCCCTCCACTTT. Protein sequence: CASKKGDSPLHF.

The rearrangement links TRBV6-5 to TRBJ1-1, with a weak D call TRBD1 (6 bases). Trimming pared 6 bases from V and 8 bases from J, leaving 19 bases between. The CDR3 extends over 14 amino acids. The germline CDR1 and CDR2 sequences are MNHEY and SVGAGI. In DNA form, the CDR3 reads TGTGCCAGCAGCAACAGGGTTGGCACCCTAGAAGCTTTCTTT. This encodes CASSNRVGTLEAFF.

The sample holds one count of this clone. V gene TRBV4-2 combines with J gene TRBJ2-3; D call uncertain. This CDR3 is 13 amino acids long. V gave up 0 bases and J gave up 5 bases, with 6 bases separating them. From germline, CDR1 is LGHNA and CDR2 YNFKEQ. In DNA, the CDR3 is TGTGCCAGCAGCCAAGAACTCGAAGATACGCAGTATTTT. Translation: CASSQELEDTQYF.

The rearrangement uses TRBV7-3 and TRBJ1-5, with TRBD1 as a possible D gene (5 bases). Trimming shortened V by 5 bases and J by 5 bases, and 13 bases separated the two germline ends. Germline-derived CDR1 and CDR2 are SGHTA and FQGTGA. This CDR3 comprises 14 residues. The CDR3 protein is CASSPRGGDQPQHF. For the CDR3, the DNA is TGTGCCAGCAGCCCGAGGGGAGGGGATCAGCCCCAGCATTTT.

The genes are TRBV28 and TRBJ1-2, with D possibly being TRBD1 (6 bases). The length of the CDR3 is 12 residues. Trimming removed 10 bases at V and 8 bases at J, with 17 bases between. From germline, CDR1 is MDHEN and CDR2 SYDVKM. The CDR3 bases are TGTGCCACCTCAGGGGCCGCCTGGGGCTACACCTTC. Amino acids: CATSGAAWGYTF.

This chain links TRBV9 with TRBJ1-1; a possible D gene is TRBD1 (5 bases). CDR1 is SGDLS, CDR2 YYNGEE, per germline. The length of the CDR3 is 15 residues. V was trimmed by 0 bases and J by 0 bases, leaving 9 bases between them. The CDR3 sequence is CASSVETGMNTEAFF. The DNA of the CDR3 is TGTGCCAGCAGCGTAGAAACAGGAATGAACACTGAAGCTTTCTTT.

The chain is built from TRBV13 and TRBJ1-1, with D possibly TRBD1 on 6 matching bases. Trimming removed 0 bases from V and 4 bases from J, with 12 bases in between. Germline values: CDR1 PRHDT, CDR2 FYEKMQ (reference sequence). The CDR3 is made up of 15 amino acids. The CDR3 protein is CASSLGGGGATEAFF. CDR3 nucleotides: TGTGCCAGCAGCTTAGGTGGAGGGGGGGCCACTGAAGCTTTCTTT.

The chain has TRBV3-1 (or the pseudogene TRBV3-2) and TRBJ2-2; D is ambiguous. Germline V CDR1 and CDR2: LGHDT, YNNKEL (reference sequence). The CDR3 is 14 amino acids. V dropped 2 bases and J dropped 5 bases, with 9 bases sitting between them. The CDR3 here is CASSQKLETGELFF. In DNA form, the CDR3 reads TGTGCCAGCAGCCAAAAGCTAGAAACCGGGGAGCTGTTTTTT.

The chain employs TRBV18 and TRBJ1-2; D possibly corresponds to TRBD1 (5 bases). CDR1 is KGHSH, CDR2 LQKENI, per germline. The CDR3 consists of 13 residues. Trimming shortened V by 4 bases and J by 6 bases, and 12 bases separated the two germline ends. This chain's CDR3 is CASSRSRDDGYTF. CDR3 DNA sequence: TGTGCCAGCTCACGATCCAGGGATGATGGCTACACCTTC. Together with reference TRBV18 and TRBJ1-2, the CDR3 gives the full variable domain: NAGVMQNPRHLVRRRGQEARLRCSPMKGHSHVYWYRQLPEEGLKFMVYLQKENIIDESGMPKERFSAEFPKEGPSILRIQQVVRGDSAAYFCASSRSRDDGYTFGSGTRLTVV.

A single count supports this clone. The chain links TRBV7-9 to TRBJ2-2; D perhaps matches TRBD2 (7 bases). CDR3 size: 16 residues. Per the germline V gene, CDR1 is SEHNR and CDR2 is FQNEAQ (reference sequence). Trimming took off 4 bases at V and 3 bases at J, with 15 bases between the two ends. This CDR3 is CASSYRGGLYTGELFF. The CDR3 nucleotides are TGTGCCAGCAGCTATAGGGGGGGACTATACACCGGGGAGCTGTTTTTT.

V gene TRBV9 combines with J gene TRBJ2-3, with D possibly being TRBD1 (6 bases). Between the trimmed V and J ends, which lost 4 bases and 3 bases, there was a span of 21 bases. The CDR3 contains 17 residues. Per germline, CDR1 SGDLS and CDR2 YYNGEE. The CDR3 DNA reads TGTGCCAGCAGCCCGTGGGACAATGGGGGCGTTACAGATACGCAGTATTTT. Translated: CASSPWDNGGVTDTQYF.

This clone was counted once. The V gene is TRBV5-5, the J gene TRBJ1-5; tentative D call: TRBD1 (5 bases). V shed 0 bases and J shed 7 bases, with 11 bases lying between them. This CDR3 is built from 14 residues. The V gene's germline CDR1 is SGHKS and CDR2 YYEKEE (reference sequence). DNA of the CDR3: TGTGCCAGCAGCTTGGAGCAGGGAAGGCAGCCCCAGCATTTT. Translated: CASSLEQGRQPQHF.

The chain combines TRBV6-4 with TRBJ2-1; 14 nucleotides line up with TRBD2. CDR1 is MRHNA and CDR2 is SNTAGT in the germline V gene. CDR3 length: 15 amino acids. V shed 2 bases and J 10 bases; nucleotides not matched to a gene: 4. The CDR3 DNA is TGTGCCAGCAGTGACAGGGGACTAGCGGGAGAAGAGCAGTTCTTC. It encodes CASSDRGLAGEEQFF.

This chain uses TRBV7-9 with TRBJ2-5; 10 bases line up with TRBD2. V shed 6 bases, J shed 2 bases, and the junction held 6 bases outside the gene matches. CDR1 is SEHNR and CDR2 is FQNEAQ in the germline V gene (reference sequence). The length of the CDR3 is 15 residues. Here the CDR3 reads CASRPLAGAQETQYF. CDR3 sequence (DNA): TGTGCCAGCAGACCTCTAGCGGGGGCTCAAGAGACCCAGTACTTC.

The chain recombines TRBV5-4 with TRBJ2-3; tentative D call: TRBD2 (5 bases). V lost 1 base and J 0 bases, leaving 12 bases between the germline ends. Germline V gene data show CDR1 as SGHNT and CDR2 as YYREEE (reference sequence). This CDR3 has 16 residues. CDR3 loop: CASSLFTGSSTDTQYF. For the CDR3, the DNA is TGTGCCAGCAGCTTGTTTACGGGGAGTAGCACAGATACGCAGTATTTT.